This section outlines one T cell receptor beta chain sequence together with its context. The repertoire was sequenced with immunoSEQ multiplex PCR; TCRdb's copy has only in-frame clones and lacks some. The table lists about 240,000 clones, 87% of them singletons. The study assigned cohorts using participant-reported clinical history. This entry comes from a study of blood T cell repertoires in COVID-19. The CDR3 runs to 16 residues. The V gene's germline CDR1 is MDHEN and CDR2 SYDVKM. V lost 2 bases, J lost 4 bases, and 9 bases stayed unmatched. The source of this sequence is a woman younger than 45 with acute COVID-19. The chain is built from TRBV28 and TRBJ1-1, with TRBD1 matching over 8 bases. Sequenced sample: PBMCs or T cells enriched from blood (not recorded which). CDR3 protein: CASSLRDRPASTEAFF. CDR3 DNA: TGTGCCAGCAGTTTAAGGGACAGGCCGGCATCCACTGAAGCTTTCTTT.